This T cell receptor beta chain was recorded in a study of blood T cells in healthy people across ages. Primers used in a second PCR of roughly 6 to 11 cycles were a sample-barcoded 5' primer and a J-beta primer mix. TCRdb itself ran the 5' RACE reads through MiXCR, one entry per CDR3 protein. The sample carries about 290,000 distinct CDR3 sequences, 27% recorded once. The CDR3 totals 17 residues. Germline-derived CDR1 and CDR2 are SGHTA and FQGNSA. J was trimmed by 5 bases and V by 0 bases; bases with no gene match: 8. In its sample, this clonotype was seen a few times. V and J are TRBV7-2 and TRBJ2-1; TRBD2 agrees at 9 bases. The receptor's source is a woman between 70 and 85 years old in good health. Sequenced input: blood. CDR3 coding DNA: TGTGCCAGCAGCTTAGCGTTAGTCAGCGGGAGGAACAATGAGCAGTTCTTC. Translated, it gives CASSLALVSGRNNEQFF.